This is a list of T cell receptor beta chains from one sample in a study of patients and donors after allogeneic stem cell transplantation. A single record per CDR3 protein comes from TCRdb applying MiXCR to the RT-PCR reads. This sample carries about 960,000 distinct CDR3 sequences, about a sixth of them seen once, and the ten largest clones take roughly 6%. Specimen: blood, either unsorted or a sorted T cell fraction (not recorded which). The source is a human donor who was either an allogeneic HSCT recipient or a stem cell or donor lymphocyte infusion donor (not recorded which). It is not recorded whose cells these are; they may come from a transplant donor. Both conserved end residues are part of each CDR3. Fields, in order: V gene, J gene, clone size, D gene, CDR3 DNA, CDR3 protein. A D gene is named only where the DNA matches it firmly. Not every row has a clone size; where given, it reads once, few, many or a size class.

V gene: TRBV20-1; J gene: TRBJ1-5; clone size: -; D gene: TRBD1; CDR3 DNA: TGCAGTGCTAGATCCGGGACAGTAAATCAGCCCCAGCATTTT; CDR3 protein: CSARSGTVNQPQHF
V gene: TRBV15; J gene: TRBJ1-5; clone size: -; D gene: -; CDR3 DNA: TGTGCCACCAGCAGAGATTGGGTGAGCAATCAGCCCCAGCATTTT; CDR3 protein: CATSRDWVSNQPQHF
V gene: TRBV2; J gene: TRBJ2-1; clone size: few; D gene: -; CDR3 DNA: TGTGCCAGCAGCGCCATTTTACGGGGGCGATACAATGAGCAGTTCTTC; CDR3 protein: CASSAILRGRYNEQFF
V gene: TRBV4-1; J gene: TRBJ1-5; clone size: few; D gene: -; CDR3 DNA: TGCGCCAGCAGCCAGAGGCGGACCAATTGGGGCAATCAGCCCCAGCATTTT; CDR3 protein: CASSQRRTNWGNQPQHF
V gene: TRBV7-9; J gene: TRBJ2-1; clone size: few; D gene: -; CDR3 DNA: TGTGCCAGCAGCTCCCGAGGCATGGCCAGCTACAATGAGCAGTTCTTC; CDR3 protein: CASSSRGMASYNEQFF
V gene: TRBV20-1; J gene: TRBJ2-7; clone size: few; D gene: TRBD2; CDR3 DNA: TGCAGTGCTAGTGTTAGCGGGAGAGCCTACGAGCAGTACTTC; CDR3 protein: CSASVSGRAYEQYF
V gene: TRBV2; J gene: TRBJ2-4; clone size: -; D gene: -; CDR3 DNA: TGTGCCAGCAAGGATCGAAACATTCAGTACTTC; CDR3 protein: CASKDRNIQYF
V gene: TRBV9; J gene: TRBJ2-7; clone size: few; D gene: -; CDR3 DNA: TGTGCCAGCAGCGCCTGGGACGGAACCTACGAGCAGTACTTC; CDR3 protein: CASSAWDGTYEQYF
V gene: TRBV30; J gene: TRBJ2-2; clone size: few; D gene: TRBD1; CDR3 DNA: TGTGCCTGGACCGTGACAGGGACCGGGGAGCTGTTTTTT; CDR3 protein: CAWTVTGTGELFF
V gene: TRBV29-1; J gene: TRBJ2-3; clone size: few; D gene: TRBD2; CDR3 DNA: TGCAGCGTTGTGTTCCAGCGGGGAATAGATACGCAGTATTTT; CDR3 protein: CSVVFQRGIDTQYF
V gene: TRBV7-9; J gene: TRBJ1-1; clone size: -; D gene: -; CDR3 DNA: TGTGCCAGCAGCGAATCAGGCGCGGCAGAAAAAGCTTTCTTT; CDR3 protein: CASSESGAAEKAFF
V gene: TRBV7-2; J gene: TRBJ1-6; clone size: few; D gene: -; CDR3 DNA: TGTGCCAGCAGCTCCATTTCCGGGGCCGGCAATTCACCCCTCCACTTT; CDR3 protein: CASSSISGAGNSPLHF
V gene: TRBV20-1; J gene: TRBJ2-3; clone size: -; D gene: -; CDR3 DNA: TGCAGTGGAGGGGACCCCACAGATACGCAGTATTTT; CDR3 protein: CSGGDPTDTQYF
V gene: TRBV15; J gene: TRBJ2-1; clone size: -; D gene: -; CDR3 DNA: TGTGCCACCAGCAGAGATAAGGTAACTTCCAAGGACTACAATGAGCAGTTCTTC; CDR3 protein: CATSRDKVTSKDYNEQFF
V gene: TRBV20-1; J gene: TRBJ2-1; clone size: -; D gene: TRBD2; CDR3 DNA: TGCAGTGCTAGATTGACTAGCGCGTCCAACAATGAGCAGTTCTTC; CDR3 protein: CSARLTSASNNEQFF
V gene: TRBV20-1; J gene: TRBJ1-2; clone size: -; D gene: -; CDR3 DNA: TGCAGCTTTGGGGGCTACACCTTC; CDR3 protein: CSFGGYTF
V gene: TRBV12-3/TRBV12-4; J gene: TRBJ1-2; clone size: -; D gene: -; CDR3 DNA: TGTGCCAGCAGTCCCCTCGGGAATCCCTATGGCTACACCTTC; CDR3 protein: CASSPLGNPYGYTF
V gene: TRBV3-1; J gene: TRBJ1-3; clone size: few; D gene: -; CDR3 DNA: TGTGCCAGCAGCCAGGCGAATGGAAACACCATATATTTT; CDR3 protein: CASSQANGNTIYF
V gene: TRBV5-1; J gene: TRBJ2-7; clone size: few; D gene: -; CDR3 DNA: TGCGCCAGCAGCTTGAGTAGTGGGTTGGACGAGCAGTACTTC; CDR3 protein: CASSLSSGLDEQYF
V gene: TRBV10-3; J gene: TRBJ2-4; clone size: few; D gene: -; CDR3 DNA: TGTGCCATCAGTGACGACGGTTCAAACATTCAGTACTTC; CDR3 protein: CAISDDGSNIQYF
V gene: TRBV12-3/TRBV12-4; J gene: TRBJ2-4; clone size: few; D gene: -; CDR3 DNA: TGTGCCAGCAGTCTCGGAGGGGGAAGCACAAACTTC; CDR3 protein: CASSLGGGSTNF
V gene: TRBV4-1; J gene: TRBJ1-1; clone size: few; D gene: -; CDR3 DNA: TGCGCCAGCAGCCAAGACCCTGCAGGGAGAACTGAAGCTTTCTTT; CDR3 protein: CASSQDPAGRTEAFF
V gene: TRBV6-2/TRBV6-3; J gene: TRBJ1-5; clone size: -; D gene: -; CDR3 DNA: TGTGCCAGCACCCCGGGCTATAGCAATCAGCCCCAGCATTTT; CDR3 protein: CASTPGYSNQPQHF
V gene: TRBV27; J gene: TRBJ1-2; clone size: -; D gene: TRBD1; CDR3 DNA: TGTGCCAGCAGTTTATCCGACAGGGGGCACGGCTACACCTTC; CDR3 protein: CASSLSDRGHGYTF
V gene: TRBV4-1; J gene: TRBJ2-5; clone size: once; D gene: -; CDR3 DNA: TGCACCAGCAGCCAAGATAGGACAGAGGAGACCCAGTACTTC; CDR3 protein: CTSSQDRTEETQYF
V gene: TRBV5-5; J gene: TRBJ2-7; clone size: -; D gene: -; CDR3 DNA: TGTGCCAGCAGCTCCCGCGGGGCCACCAGCTACGAGCAGTACTTC; CDR3 protein: CASSSRGATSYEQYF
V gene: TRBV5-1; J gene: TRBJ2-7; clone size: few; D gene: TRBD2; CDR3 DNA: TGCGCCAGCAGCTTGGGGGGGGGTCCCTCCGCGTACGAGCAGTACTTC; CDR3 protein: CASSLGGGPSAYEQYF
V gene: TRBV18; J gene: TRBJ2-2; clone size: -; D gene: TRBD2; CDR3 DNA: TGTGCCAGCTCACCCCAAATGGCGGGGGAGAGAACCGGGGAGCTGTTTTTT; CDR3 protein: CASSPQMAGERTGELFF
V gene: TRBV5-6; J gene: TRBJ2-1; clone size: -; D gene: -; CDR3 DNA: TGTGCCAGCAGCTTGGCCGTGCGGTTACCCTACAATGAGCAGTTCTTC; CDR3 protein: CASSLAVRLPYNEQFF
V gene: TRBV29-1; J gene: TRBJ1-2; clone size: -; D gene: -; CDR3 DNA: TGCAGCGTTGTCGCCCAGCATGGCTACACCTTC; CDR3 protein: CSVVAQHGYTF
V gene: TRBV27; J gene: TRBJ2-2; clone size: -; D gene: TRBD2; CDR3 DNA: TGTGCCAGCAGTTTAACAGCCCTAGCGGGGGTAACCGGGGAGCTGTTTTTT; CDR3 protein: CASSLTALAGVTGELFF
V gene: TRBV13; J gene: TRBJ1-5; clone size: few; D gene: -; CDR3 DNA: TGTGCCAGCAGCTTTTCTCGGGGTAGCAATCAGCCCCAGCATTTT; CDR3 protein: CASSFSRGSNQPQHF
V gene: TRBV4-2; J gene: TRBJ2-1; clone size: few; D gene: TRBD2; CDR3 DNA: TGTGCCAGCAGCCAAGATTCGGTAGCGGGAGCGATATACAATGAGCAGTTCTTC; CDR3 protein: CASSQDSVAGAIYNEQFF
V gene: TRBV5-1; J gene: TRBJ2-5; clone size: many; D gene: -; CDR3 DNA: TGCGCCAGCACCGGGACTCCCAAAGAGACCCAGTACTTC; CDR3 protein: CASTGTPKETQYF
V gene: TRBV20-1; J gene: TRBJ1-5; clone size: many; D gene: TRBD1; CDR3 DNA: TGCAGTGCTAGAGATTGGACAGGGGACCATCAGCCCCAGCATTTT; CDR3 protein: CSARDWTGDHQPQHF
V gene: TRBV20-1; J gene: TRBJ2-7; clone size: few; D gene: -; CDR3 DNA: TGCAGTGCCACCGTTATCGGGGGTGCCTCCTACGAGCAGTACTTC; CDR3 protein: CSATVIGGASYEQYF
V gene: TRBV20-1; J gene: TRBJ2-7; clone size: few; D gene: -; CDR3 DNA: TGCAGTGCTAGAGGGAGAATAAGGGCCCCTACCGAGCAGTACTTC; CDR3 protein: CSARGRIRAPTEQYF
V gene: TRBV2; J gene: TRBJ1-5; clone size: few; D gene: TRBD1; CDR3 DNA: TGTGCCAGCACCCCGGGACAGATAAGCAATCAGCCCCAGCATTTT; CDR3 protein: CASTPGQISNQPQHF
V gene: TRBV20-1; J gene: TRBJ2-2; clone size: -; D gene: TRBD2; CDR3 DNA: TGCAGTGCTAGACGATCTAGCGGGGGGGCTGGGGAGCTGTTTTTT; CDR3 protein: CSARRSSGGAGELFF
V gene: TRBV24-1; J gene: TRBJ2-5; clone size: few; D gene: -; CDR3 DNA: TGTGCCACCAGCCCCGGGGGACAGCAAGAGACCCAGTACTTC; CDR3 protein: CATSPGGQQETQYF
V gene: TRBV7-2; J gene: TRBJ2-1; clone size: few; D gene: -; CDR3 DNA: TGTGCCAGCAGCTTAGGGGCAGGTACCCGTTATGAGCAGTTCTTC; CDR3 protein: CASSLGAGTRYEQFF
V gene: TRBV18; J gene: TRBJ1-5; clone size: -; D gene: -; CDR3 DNA: TGTGCCAGCTCACCACTGAATTTGCAGCCCCAGCATTTT; CDR3 protein: CASSPLNLQPQHF
V gene: TRBV4-1; J gene: TRBJ2-6; clone size: -; D gene: -; CDR3 DNA: TGCGCCAGCAGCCAAGAGGCAGGGTGGGGTTTGGGCTCTGGGGCCAACGTCCTGACTTTC; CDR3 protein: CASSQEAGWGLGSGANVLTF
V gene: TRBV9; J gene: TRBJ2-1; clone size: many; D gene: -; CDR3 DNA: TGTGCCAGCAGCCCACTTACTACGGGGCATGAGCAGTTCTTC; CDR3 protein: CASSPLTTGHEQFF
V gene: TRBV12-3/TRBV12-4; J gene: TRBJ1-2; clone size: -; D gene: -; CDR3 DNA: TGTGCCAGCAGTTTCACCCTCTTATTCTATGGCTACACCTTC; CDR3 protein: CASSFTLLFYGYTF
V gene: TRBV7-2; J gene: TRBJ1-1; clone size: -; D gene: -; CDR3 DNA: TGTGCCAGCAGCCATATTTGGGGGGGGAACACTGAAGCTTTCTTT; CDR3 protein: CASSHIWGGNTEAFF
V gene: TRBV27; J gene: TRBJ2-1; clone size: -; D gene: TRBD1; CDR3 DNA: TGTGCCAGCAGTTTGTTTGCGGAAGGGACAGGATACAATGAGCAGTTCTTC; CDR3 protein: CASSLFAEGTGYNEQFF
V gene: TRBV6-5; J gene: TRBJ1-3; clone size: many; D gene: -; CDR3 DNA: TGTGCCAGCAGTTACGGGGGGGCTCTCCCTGGAAACACCATATATTTT; CDR3 protein: CASSYGGALPGNTIYF
V gene: TRBV20-1; J gene: TRBJ2-7; clone size: -; D gene: -; CDR3 DNA: TGCAGTGCTAGAGGGGGCGAGATCTACGAGCAGTACTTC; CDR3 protein: CSARGGEIYEQYF
V gene: TRBV29-1; J gene: TRBJ1-5; clone size: many; D gene: TRBD1; CDR3 DNA: TGCAGCGCCTTGACAGGGCGGAATCAGCCCCAGCATTTT; CDR3 protein: CSALTGRNQPQHF
V gene: TRBV4-3; J gene: TRBJ1-2; clone size: -; D gene: TRBD1; CDR3 DNA: TGCGCCAGCAGCCAAGATAGCGGGACAGGTGGTGGCTACACCTTC; CDR3 protein: CASSQDSGTGGGYTF